The entry that follows covers one T cell receptor beta chain sequence. Its antigen is still unknown. No base qualities exist here, and no much larger clone lies one base off it. Donors formed part of the validation cohort, which comprised over a hundred subjects and was distinct from the first cohort of 666 subjects. Libraries were prepared through the immunoSEQ multiplex PCR assay. Regarding the original processing steps: To diagnose cytomegalovirus status from the catalog of TCR beta chain sequences, a statistical classification framework was built. TCRdb obtained this table from immuneACCESS and retained in-frame rearrangements with V and J assigned. These tables miss some clones; where compared with another copy, unresolved V genes account for less than half of the shortfall, and the remainder is unexplained. V and J calls plus clone size are reproduced from that table; the DNA served to infer D and trimming. This sample is represented by a few hundred thousand clones; around 87% of them were singletons. Clones ranked in the top ten supply less than 0.4% of the sample.

Deletion took 0 bases off V and 1 base off J, with a span of 9 bases between the germline ends. The CDR3 starts with the cysteine, ends with the phenylalanine, and has 16 residues. Of all the DNA, just the CDR3 is kept, 48 bases in frame from base 1. CDR1 and CDR2, per the germline V gene, are LGHNA and YSLEER. This sample stems from a study of cytomegalovirus exposure and HLA in healthy donors (dated by TCRdb to about 2017). Study-level background: According to a later analysis, one platform produced both the roughly 110 validation repertoires and the 670 or so repertoires of the first cohort. The aim of the study was to test whether cataloging public T cell receptors could identify signatures of past pathogen exposure. In addition to the first cohort of roughly 700 subjects, a separate validation cohort of 120 different subjects was used. The study combined high-throughput TCR immunosequencing, statistical association of individual TCRs with disease status, and machine learning to predict cytomegalovirus infection status.

The paper as a whole reports these results and caveats: Cytomegalovirus status was reported to be diagnosed by the classifier with high specificity and sensitivity in both the original and validation cohorts. In vitro tests confirmed that a few of the cytomegalovirus-associated TCR beta chains recognize cytomegalovirus antigens. A later analysis had no HLA typing for the validation cohort, so co-occurrence there was scored across all 120 repertoires. Most TCR sequences were seen in very few donors, while some public TCRs were found in many individuals. In the study, some 160 TCR beta chains were listed as associated with cytomegalovirus. According to the authors, the approach could potentially be generalized to other disease states and immunological phenotypes. Of the cluster scores, about 94% were above 0 in a later analysis, which found that TCRs clustered in the first cohort also tended to co-occur in the 90 to 150 validation repertoires.

The sequencing sample was made of PBMCs. The TCR comes from a woman aged 18-29 years in good health and CMV-seronegative. The V and J genes are TRBV4-3 and TRBJ2-2; the D gene identity is not certain. At the DNA level, the sequence is TGCGCCAGCAGCCAAGATGGTATCAGGAACACCGGGGAGCTGTTTTTT. The resulting protein is CASSQDGIRNTGELFF.